Below are 18 T cell receptor beta chains sequenced from a single sample in a study of long-term antiretroviral therapy in people with HIV. The assay, immunoSEQ v3.0, was run at survey level. Generated by immunoSEQ multiplex PCR, the TCRdb table keeps only in-frame clones and is missing some. The sample has roughly 40,000 clones, about 86% seen once. Sequenced here: unsorted PBMCs, sampled 1.2 years after starting antiretroviral therapy. The receptor set was obtained from a woman aged 45-65 years with HIV.

This sequence joins TRBV5-1 and TRBJ2-5; no clear D. With 5 bases removed from V and 5 bases from J, the gap between germline ends came to 22 bases. Germline CDR1 reads SGHRS; CDR2 reads YFSETQ. CDR3 length: 16 amino acids. DNA of the CDR3: TGCGCCAGCAGACTTGTTGTGGGTGGAACGTATGAGACCCAGTACTTC. Translating gives CASRLVVGGTYETQYF.

This sequence joins TRBV5-1 and TRBJ2-6; D is possibly TRBD2 (6 bases). The V end lost 4 bases, the J end lost 1 base, and 9 bases lay between the germline ends. The CDR3 extends over 15 amino acids. Germline CDR1 SGHRS, CDR2 YFSETQ. CDR3 sequence reads: CASSPGLSGANVLTF. CDR3 bases: TGCGCCAGCAGCCCGGGACTTTCTGGGGCCAACGTCCTGACTTTC.

Note on this clone: A junction boundary mismatches the germline segment, possibly from a read error. The chain uses TRBV2 and TRBJ2-3; TRBD2 aligns across 10 bases. Germline V gene sequence: CDR1 SNHLY, CDR2 FYNNEI. The CDR3 has 15 amino acids. The CDR3 here is CASREAGGSTDTQYF. CDR3 nucleotides: TGTGCCAGCAGGGAAGCGGGGGGGAGCACAGATACGCAGTATTTT.

The chain couples TRBV7-2 to TRBJ2-7; the D gene is possibly TRBD2 (7 bases). V was cut by 4 bases and J by 6 bases, with 16 bases left in between. The CDR3 is 14 amino acids. CDR1 is SGHTA and CDR2 is FQGNSA in the germline V gene. In DNA, the CDR3 is TGTGCCAGCAGCTCGGCCGGGCGGGGGCGCGAGCAGTACTTC. It is translated as CASSSAGRGREQYF.

This clone was observed once. J is TRBJ2-3 and V is TRBV11-2; 8 bases fit TRBD2. This CDR3 has 19 residues. The V segment lost 0 bases and the J segment 2 bases; nucleotides outside the gene matches: 13. Germline V CDR1 and CDR2: SGHAT, FQNNGV. The CDR3 nucleotides read TGTGCCAGCAGCTTAGATTACTATTTGGCGGGGGGACACACAGATACGCAGTATTTT. It codes for CASSLDYYLAGGHTDTQYF.

The gene calls are TRBV6-5 and TRBJ2-3; 10 bases are shared with TRBD2. Germline trimming cut 2 bases from V and 4 bases from J; bases unmatched to any gene: 6. Per germline, CDR1 MNHEY and CDR2 SVGAGI. The length of the CDR3 is 16 residues. Here the CDR3 reads CASSYDGLAVADTQYF. In DNA form, the CDR3 reads TGTGCCAGCAGTTACGACGGACTAGCGGTGGCAGATACGCAGTATTTT.

The chain recombines TRBV7-9 with TRBJ2-3; D unclear. Germline-derived CDR1 and CDR2 are SEHNR and FQNEAQ (reference sequence). The CDR3 contains 14 residues. The germline V and J ends were trimmed by 5 bases and 0 bases, with 9 bases remaining between them. DNA of the CDR3: TGTGCCAGCAGCCCCCCAGCTAGCACAGATACGCAGTATTTT. This gives the protein CASSPPASTDTQYF.

The chain recombines TRBV5-5 with TRBJ2-7; D is ambiguous. The CDR3 loop spans 14 amino acids. Between the trimmed V and J ends, which lost 1 base and 0 bases, there was a span of 8 bases. The germline V gene has CDR1 SGHKS and CDR2 YYEKEE (reference sequence). The CDR3 DNA reads TGTGCCAGCAGCTTGTCCTTCTACTCCTACGAGCAGTACTTC. This translates into CASSLSFYSYEQYF.

The gene calls are TRBV9 and TRBJ2-7, with 12 bases that match TRBD2. Germline V gene data show CDR1 as SGDLS and CDR2 as YYNGEE. The trim removed 4 bases at V and 5 bases at J, leaving 7 bases unmatched. This CDR3 spans 15 amino acids. The DNA for the CDR3 is TGTGCCAGCAGCCCTCGGACTAGCGGGGTTAACGAGCAGTACTTC. It encodes CASSPRTSGVNEQYF.

This rearrangement joins TRBV11-3 to TRBJ2-7, with TRBD2 as a possible D gene (5 bases). Germline V CDR1 and CDR2: SGHNT, YENEEA. This CDR3 has 14 residues. Trimming left V 5 bases short and J 6 bases short, with 17 bases between. The DNA of the CDR3 is TGTGCCAGCAGCCCACGGGGTGGGCGGCCCGAGCAGTACTTC. Residues: CASSPRGGRPEQYF.

The chain combines TRBV6-1 with TRBJ2-1, with D unclear. The CDR3 is 11 amino acids. Germline CDR1 and CDR2: MNHNS and SASEGT. Trimming took off 5 bases at V and 10 bases at J, with 9 bases between the two ends. CDR3 protein: CASSLDTEQFF. The CDR3 nucleotides read TGTGCCAGCAGTTTAGACACCGAGCAGTTCTTC.

CDR3 bases: TGTGCCAGCAGCTTAAGTGGGGGCGGTTCCAATGAGCAGTTCTTC. Amino acid sequence: CASSLSGGGSNEQFF. The chain carries TRBV11-2 and TRBJ2-1; a possible D gene is TRBD1 (6 bases). V lost 2 bases and J lost 6, with 14 bases in between. The length of the CDR3 is 15 residues. Germline V CDR1 and CDR2: SGHAT, FQNNGV.

The sample holds a few counts of this clone. This sequence joins TRBV4-1 and TRBJ1-1; 9 bases are a match to TRBD1. Germline values: CDR1 MGHRA, CDR2 YSYEKL. There are 16 residues in the CDR3. V was clipped by 1 base and J by 7 bases; unmatched bases: 10. The CDR3 nucleotides are TGCGCCAGCAGCCAAGTCGACAGGGGGAAGGGTCTTGAAGCTTTCTTT. Protein sequence: CASSQVDRGKGLEAFF.

The chain uses TRBV5-4 and TRBJ2-5; D ambiguous. From germline, CDR1 is SGHNT and CDR2 YYREEE (reference sequence). V lost 4 bases and J lost 2, with 12 bases in between. The CDR3 loop spans 14 amino acids. For the CDR3, the DNA is TGTGCCAGCAGCCCGCAGAGGATACAAGAGACCCAGTACTTC. Protein: CASSPQRIQETQYF.

The CDR3 bases are TGTGCCAGCAGTGTTTTGAACAGGGGCGCCGGCTACACCTTC. It specifies CASSVLNRGAGYTF. The chain joins TRBV2 to TRBJ1-2, with 7 bases that match TRBD1. CDR1 SNHLY and CDR2 FYNNEI come from the germline V gene. J lost 8 bases, V lost 4 bases, and 10 bases had no gene match. This CDR3 spans 14 amino acids.

This clone has just a few counts. The chain has TRBV27 and TRBJ2-3; no firm D call. With 5 bases removed from V and 4 bases from J, the gap between germline ends came to 4 bases. Germline-derived CDR1 and CDR2 are MNHEY and SMNVEV (reference sequence). This CDR3 has 11 residues. The CDR3: CASSLADTQYF. The CDR3 DNA is TGTGCCAGCAGTCTAGCAGATACGCAGTATTTT.

The chain has TRBV11-2 and TRBJ1-1; D remains ambiguous. Per the germline V gene, CDR1 is SGHAT and CDR2 is FQNNGV. CDR3 length: 15 amino acids. V lost 5 bases and J 4 bases, leaving 17 bases between the germline ends. The CDR3 bases are TGTGCCAGCAGCCGTTCCAGGAACTCGGTCACTGAAGCTTTCTTT. Translating gives CASSRSRNSVTEAFF.

The chain couples TRBV28 to TRBJ1-1; D perhaps matches TRBD1 (5 bases). The germline CDR1 and CDR2 sequences are MDHEN and SYDVKM. V lost 7 bases and J 0 bases, leaving 15 bases between the germline ends. The CDR3 is 15 residues long. DNA of the CDR3: TGTGCCAGCACCATAGCCGGGGACTTGAACACTGAAGCTTTCTTT. Its protein is CASTIAGDLNTEAFF.